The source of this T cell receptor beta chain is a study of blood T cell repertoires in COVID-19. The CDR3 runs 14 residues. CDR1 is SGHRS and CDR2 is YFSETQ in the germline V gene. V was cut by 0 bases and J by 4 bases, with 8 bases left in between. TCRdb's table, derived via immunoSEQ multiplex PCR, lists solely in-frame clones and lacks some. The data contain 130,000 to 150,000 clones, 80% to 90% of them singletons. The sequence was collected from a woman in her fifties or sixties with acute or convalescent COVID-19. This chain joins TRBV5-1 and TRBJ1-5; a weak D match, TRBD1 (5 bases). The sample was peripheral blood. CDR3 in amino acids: CASSLVGENQPQHF. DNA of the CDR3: TGCGCCAGCAGCTTGGTAGGGGAAAATCAGCCCCAGCATTTT. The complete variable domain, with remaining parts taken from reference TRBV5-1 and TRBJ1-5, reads KAGVTQTPRYLIKTRGQQVTLSCSPISGHRSVSWYQQTPGQGLQFLFEYFSETQRNKGNFPGRFSGRQFSNSRSEMNVSTLELGDSALYLCASSLVGENQPQHFGDGTRLSIL.